The sequence of this T cell receptor (beta chain) was determined in a study of beta chain features in type 1 diabetes. A remark on this clone: Its antigen is unidentified.

Findings of the study overall: TCRB CDR3s were moderately but significantly shorter in Type 1 diabetes patients in all four CD4+ subsets.

V gave up 5 bases and J gave up 0 bases, with 11 bases separating them. CDR3 size: 15 residues. From germline, CDR1 is MNHEY and CDR2 SMNVEV (reference sequence). The isolated RNA, all of it, was reverse transcribed, so expressed TCRB transcripts were what got sequenced. Profiling relied on immunoSEQ multiplex PCR, and the TCRdb table lists in-frame clones only, not all of them. The sample has around 100,000 clones, 25% to 35% seen once. The TCR originated in a woman younger than 35 with type 1 diabetes. V usage is TRBV27 and J usage is TRBJ2-1, with D perhaps matching TRBD2 (5 bases). Sequenced input: central memory CD4+ T cells from blood. CDR3 sequence reads: CASSSSASSYNEQFF. Written as DNA, the CDR3 is TGTGCCAGCAGTAGTAGCGCGAGCTCCTACAATGAGCAGTTCTTC.